This T cell receptor (beta chain) was retrieved from a study of T cells in Graves' hyperthyroidism and ophthalmopathy. Amplification of TCR beta CDR3 regions used RNA as the template. The HTBI primer set was used in a first-round RT-PCR of the TCR CDR3. In TCRdb, the multiplex PCR reads were re-called with MiXCR into one record per CDR3 protein. The sample carries about 580,000 distinct CDR3 sequences, roughly 46% recorded once. A remark on this clonotype: An end of the junction does not agree with germline; a read error may underlie this.

This CDR3 comprises 18 residues. Germline V gives CDR1 SGHVS, CDR2 FQNEAQ. This chain joins TRBV7-8 and TRBJ1-3, with D possibly TRBD1 on 5 matching bases. The sequence derives from a woman between 18 and 29 years old with Graves' hyperthyroidism. Sequencing was done on a sample of peripheral blood or thyroid tissue (not recorded which). The CDR3 spells CASSSPTGLTSSGKTIYF. The CDR3 region has the DNA TGTGCCAGCAGCTCACCGACGGGACTCACAAGCTCTGGAAAAACCATATATTTT. Full variable domain (outside the CDR3, taken from reference TRBV7-8 and TRBJ1-3): GAGVSQSPRYKVAKRGQDVALRCDPISGHVSLFWYQQALGQGPEFLTYFQNEAQLDKSGLPSDRFFAERPEGSVSTLKIQRTQQEDSAVYLCASSSPTGLTSSGKTIYFGEGSWLTVV.